This TCR beta chain was documented in a study of T-cell memory formation after mild COVID-19 (dated by TCRdb to the early 2020s). Notes on the research overall: TCR sequence clusters from the two donors were found to be largely donor specific. T-cell clones expanding and contracting after mild COVID-19 in two donors were tracked by longitudinal TCRalpha and TCRbeta repertoire sequencing. Two young, previously healthy adult volunteers made up the cohort, one male and one female.

Concerning this clonotype itself: No cognate antigen has been identified for it. No much larger clonotype is one base removed from it; base qualities were not supplied.

The paper as a whole reports these results and caveats: Some responding clones were detected in pre-infection memory, which suggested that pre-existing cross-reactive memory T cells had joined the SARS-CoV-2 response. Clones contracting from day 15 to 85 had balanced CD4/CD8 phenotypes, while a second wave expanding from day 15 to 37 was biased towards CD4+. Contracting CD4+ clones appeared mostly in the CM and EM memory subsets, whereas CD8+ clones were enriched in EMRA. Only two mild cases were covered by the study, and larger cohorts that include severe cases with pre-infection samples were considered necessary. Whether the second-wave clones peaking on day 37 were SARS-CoV-2 specific was not confirmed.

CDR1 and CDR2 are read off the germline V gene as SGHTA and FQGNSA. Its CDR3 holds 12 amino acids, cysteine through phenylalanine. The kept DNA is CDR3 alone, 36 bases in frame from the first base. Trimming removed 5 bases from V and 4 bases from J, leaving 6 bases between the germline ends. Sequenced using an Illumina NovaSeq 6000. cDNA libraries for TCRalpha and TCRbeta were prepared by 5'RACE using constant-segment primers, with sample barcodes and unique molecular identifiers added. RNA was extracted from every sample with Trizol reagent. Amplification of the libraries took two PCR steps, and the second step added a second sample barcode plus Illumina TruSeq adapters. The libraries were sequenced on an Illumina NovaSeq using 2 x 150 bp paired-end reads. The authors processed their data as follows. Reads were demultiplexed and collapsed into UMI-guided consensus sequences with migec v1.2.7. With mixcr v2.1.11, UMI consensuses were aligned to TRA and TRB V and J templates and assembled into clonotypes. A clonotype was counted as expanded or contracted only when both edgeR and NoisET called the clonotype significant, with the noise models trained on biological replicates. For edgeR calls, the thresholds were a false discovery rate-adjusted p below 0.01 and a log2 fold-change of 1. As an exploratory analysis of dynamics, max-normalized trajectories of the 1000 most abundant clonotypes were examined with PCA combined with hierarchical clustering. The CD4 or CD8 phenotype of responding clones was assigned using the separately sequenced CD4+ and CD8+ repertoires. Using fastp at Q25 and MiXCR, TCRdb reprocessed the public reads and kept productive beta chains. Each record represents a unique CDR3 protein, reported with the most common genes and DNA among its rows. TCRdb's processing, not the authors' own work, is the source of the V and J calls. The sample table shows roughly 160,000 distinct CDR3 sequences, and roughly 12% are seen once. Approximately 4% of the sample is held by the ten biggest clonotypes.

Ficoll-Paque density gradient centrifugation was the method used to isolate PBMCs. This clonotype originated in a young man who had mild COVID-19 (a few samples of this study predate the infection). The sample titles of this study are shuffled in the database, so cell type and time point are left out; the donor was told from shared clones. The chain joins TRBV7-2 to TRBJ1-3; the D gene is not confidently resolved. Sequenced: PBMCs or a T cell subset sorted from them (not recorded which). DNA sequence: TGTGCCAGCAGCGTACTAGGAAACACCATATATTTT. Its protein is CASSVLGNTIYF.